This TCR beta chain was documented in a study of cytomegalovirus exposure and HLA in healthy donors. Findings and limits, study-wide: The study designated 150 or so TCR beta chains cytomegalovirus-associated.

A multiplex PCR was run with 60 Vbeta primers and 13 Jbeta primers. This table comes from immunoSEQ multiplex PCR, and its TCRdb copy is limited to in-frame clones, with some not included. The sample has some 120,000 clones, roughly 86% seen once. Concerning this clone: The antigen is undetermined.

CDR3 length: 15 amino acids. V lost 3 bases, J lost 1 base, and 2 bases stayed unmatched. Germline-derived CDR1 and CDR2 are SGHAT and FQNNGV. Sample: PBMCs. The chain joins TRBV11-2 to TRBJ2-3, with 9 bases fitting TRBD2. This TCR was recovered from a man aged 18 to 29 in good health and CMV-seronegative. CDR3 residues: CASSLSSGGTDTQYF. As DNA, the CDR3 is TGTGCCAGCAGCTTGTCTAGCGGGGGCACAGATACGCAGTATTTT.